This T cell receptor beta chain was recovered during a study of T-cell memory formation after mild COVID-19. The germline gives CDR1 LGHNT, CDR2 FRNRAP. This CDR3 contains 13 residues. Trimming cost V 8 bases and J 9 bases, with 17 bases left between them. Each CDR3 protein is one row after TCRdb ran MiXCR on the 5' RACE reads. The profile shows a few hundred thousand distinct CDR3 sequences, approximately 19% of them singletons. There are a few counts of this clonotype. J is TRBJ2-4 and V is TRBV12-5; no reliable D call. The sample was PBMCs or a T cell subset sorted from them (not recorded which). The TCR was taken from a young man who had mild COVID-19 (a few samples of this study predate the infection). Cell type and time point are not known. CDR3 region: CASRNFGESIQYF. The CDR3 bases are TGTGCTAGTCGAAACTTCGGAGAAAGCATTCAGTACTTC. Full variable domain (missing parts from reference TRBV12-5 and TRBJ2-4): DARVTQTPRHKVTEMGQEVTMRCQPILGHNTVFWYRQTMMQGLELLAYFRNRAPLDDSGMPKDRFSAEMPDATLATLKIQPSEPRDSAVYFCASRNFGESIQYFGAGTRLSVL.